The 9 T cell receptor beta chains below come from one sample, sequenced in a study of T cells in Graves' hyperthyroidism and ophthalmopathy. Amplified regions were TCR beta CDR3 sequences from RNA transcripts. The primer set for the first-round RT-PCR of the TCR CDR3 was HTBI. MiXCR, applied by TCRdb to the multiplex PCR reads, yields one record per CDR3 protein. This table holds more than 300,000 distinct CDR3 sequences, more than 11% found once. Sequencing input: blood. Receptors originate from a woman aged 60 to 75 with Graves' hyperthyroidism.

There are a few counts of this clonotype. The chain joins TRBV6-1 to TRBJ2-4; D gene ambiguous. The CDR3 is made up of 15 amino acids. Per germline, CDR1 MNHNS and CDR2 SASEGT. V was cut by 6 bases and J by 0 bases, with 12 bases left in between. CDR3 loop: CASRPRAIAKNIQYF. The CDR3 DNA follows: TGTGCCAGCAGACCTCGGGCCATAGCCAAAAACATTCAGTACTTC.

This clonotype has at least ten counts. The chain links TRBV7-6 to TRBJ2-7; no firm D call. The CDR3 runs to 16 residues. V shed 5 bases and J shed 3 bases, with 20 bases lying between them. Per the germline V gene, CDR1 is SGHVS and CDR2 is FNYEAQ. CDR3 loop: CASSPSSRPLGYEQYF. CDR3 sequence (DNA): TGTGCCAGCAGCCCTTCGTCTAGGCCCCTCGGCTACGAGCAGTACTTC.

This clonotype occurred many times. The chain is built from TRBV10-1 and TRBJ2-7, with D perhaps TRBD2 (5 bases). This CDR3 has 15 residues. V lost 5 bases to trimming and J lost 4 bases, with 18 bases between them. CDR1 WNHNN and CDR2 SYGVQD come from the germline V gene (reference sequence). DNA for the CDR3: TGCGCCAGCAGTCTCCGGAGGAATAACGGGTACGAGCAGTACTTC. Amino acid sequence: CASSLRRNNGYEQYF.

This chain uses TRBV5-1 with TRBJ2-2; 8 bases line up with TRBD1. V shed 4 bases and J 4 bases; nucleotides not matched to a gene: 9. Germline lookup yields CDR1 SGHRS and CDR2 YFSETQ. CDR3 length: 16 amino acids. The CDR3 spells CASSPLTGVGTGELFF. CDR3 nucleotide sequence: TGCGCCAGCAGCCCCCTGACAGGGGTCGGCACCGGGGAGCTGTTTTTT. Together with reference TRBV5-1 and TRBJ2-2, the CDR3 gives the full variable domain: KAGVTQTPRYLIKTRGQQVTLSCSPISGHRSVSWYQQTPGQGLQFLFEYFSETQRNKGNFPGRFSGRQFSNSRSEMNVSTLELGDSALYLCASSPLTGVGTGELFFGEGSRLTVL.

This clonotype was counted many times. This chain joins TRBV13 and TRBJ1-2, with D hard to call. Germline CDR1 reads PRHDT; CDR2 reads FYEKMQ (reference sequence). The V gene lost 0 bases and the J gene lost 2 bases, with 13 bases spanning the gap. CDR3 length: 16 residues. The CDR3 spells CASSLGLLRPNYGYTF. For the CDR3, the DNA is TGTGCCAGCAGCTTAGGCCTTCTCAGGCCGAACTATGGCTACACCTTC.

The CDR3 protein is CATSDFDSESDFQFATNEKLFF. The CDR3 DNA follows: TGTGCCACCAGTGATTTCGACAGCGAATCTGACTTCCAATTTGCAACTAATGAAAAACTGTTTTTT. The chain joins TRBV24-1 to TRBJ1-4, with a tentative D call TRBD1 (5 bases). With 1 base removed from V and 0 bases from J, the gap between germline ends came to 26 bases. This CDR3 spans 22 amino acids. Germline V lookup: CDR1 KGHDR, CDR2 SFDVKD.

The V gene is TRBV30, the J gene TRBJ1-2; D gene ambiguous. The CDR3 covers 12 residues. The germline V and J ends were trimmed by 6 bases and 2 bases, with 10 bases remaining between them. Per the germline V gene, CDR1 is GTSNPN and CDR2 is SVGIG (reference sequence). CDR3 bases: TGTGCCTGTTTAACTAGAAACTATGGCTACACCTTC. Its translation is CACLTRNYGYTF. Drawing the rest from reference TRBV30 and TRBJ1-2, the complete variable domain is SQTIHQWPATLVQPVGSPLSLECTVEGTSNPNLYWYRQAAGRGLQLLFYSVGIGQISSEVPQNLSASRPQDRQFILSSKKLLLSDSGFYLCACLTRNYGYTFGSGTRLTVV.

The table lists this clonotype with a few counts. The gene calls are TRBV20-1 and TRBJ1-6, with D unresolved. Trimming shortened V by 0 bases and J by 8 bases, and 11 bases separated the two germline ends. The length of the CDR3 is 14 residues. CDR1 is DFQATT, CDR2 SNEGSKA, per germline (reference sequence). The CDR3 region is CSARDQTADSPLHF. As DNA, the CDR3 is TGCAGTGCTAGAGATCAAACAGCCGATTCACCCCTCCACTTT.

The genes are TRBV3-1 and TRBJ2-7; D gene uncertain. The CDR3 consists of 13 residues. CDR1 and CDR2 (germline): LGHDT, YNNKEL (reference sequence). Trimming removed 0 bases at V and 5 bases at J, with 8 bases between. The CDR3 protein is CASSQDIGHEQYF. The CDR3 DNA reads TGTGCCAGCAGCCAAGATATAGGACACGAGCAGTACTTC.